The T cell receptor (beta chain) described here comes from a study of OX40 agonist ivuxolimab in advanced cancers. Looked up from germline, CDR1 is MNHNY and CDR2 is SVGAGI (reference sequence). V trimming: 7 bases; J trimming: 1 base; junction bases outside the gene matches: 3. This CDR3 region has 14 residues. The repertoire was sequenced with immunoSEQ multiplex PCR; TCRdb's copy has only in-frame clones and lacks some. The data contain some 44,000 clones, approximately 80% of them seen just once; the ten biggest clones take up more than 9%. V and J are TRBV6-6 and TRBJ2-5; TRBD1 matches 10 bases. This TCR came from an adult with an advanced solid tumor such as melanoma, head and neck, liver or kidney cancer. The sample in question was CD4+ or CD8+ T cells sorted from blood, obtained in a trial of the OX40 agonist ivuxolimab. The DNA for the CDR3 is TGTGCCAGCACCCGGACAGGGGGCCAAGAGACCCAGTACTTC. This encodes CASTRTGGQETQYF.